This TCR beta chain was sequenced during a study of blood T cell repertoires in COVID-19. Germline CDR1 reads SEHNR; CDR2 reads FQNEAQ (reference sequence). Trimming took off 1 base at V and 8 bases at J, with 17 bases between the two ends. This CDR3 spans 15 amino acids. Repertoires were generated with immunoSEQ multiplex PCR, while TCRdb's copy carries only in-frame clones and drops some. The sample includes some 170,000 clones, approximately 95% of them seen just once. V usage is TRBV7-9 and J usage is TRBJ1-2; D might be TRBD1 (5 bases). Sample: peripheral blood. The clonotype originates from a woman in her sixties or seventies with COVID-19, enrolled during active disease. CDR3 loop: CASSLGGVGAKGYTF. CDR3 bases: TGTGCCAGCAGCTTAGGTGGAGTAGGGGCCAAGGGCTACACCTTC.